This is a list of T cell receptor beta chains from one sample in a study of T cell responses to AZD1222 COVID-19 vaccine. TCRdb's copy holds only in-frame clones and misses some; the assay was immunoSEQ multiplex PCR. This sample has under 200,000 clones; around 93% occur once, and the top ten carry approximately 4.8%. Material: peripheral blood, obtained on day 0 of AZD1222 vaccination. Every receptor here comes from an adult in good health. Each CDR3 is given without its conserved first and last residue.

v_call	j_call	cdr3_aa
TRBV7-2	TRBJ2-4	ASSGPAKNIQY
TRBV30	TRBJ1-5	AWSEGGDQPQH
TRBV5-5	TRBJ2-2	ASSLGVAGVYTGELF
TRBV7-3	TRBJ1-1	ASSDTGVGTEAF
TRBV28	TRBJ1-5	ASSLFGAGNNQPQH
TRBV28	TRBJ1-5	ASSLFTGGQPQH
TRBV2	TRBJ2-3	ASNTLAGPVGTQY
TRBV10-3	TRBJ1-1	ATGGKQGSNTEAF
TRBV6-5	TRBJ2-3	ASLDSGRVDTQY
TRBV28	TRBJ2-7	ASSSPPGGTASSYEQY
TRBV3-1/TRBV3-2	TRBJ2-3	ASSPSGRSTDTQY
TRBV27	TRBJ2-7	ASSSSYEQY
TRBV3-1/TRBV3-2	TRBJ2-1	ASSPLMNSYNEQF
TRBV7-3	TRBJ2-7	ASSLRGTGSYEQY
TRBV27	TRBJ2-1	ASRWGAIITSSNEQF
TRBV9	TRBJ2-7	ASGPGTPSYEQY
TRBV19	TRBJ1-5	ASSIGAAGESNQPQH
TRBV29-1	TRBJ1-2	SVRGINYGYT
TRBV10-3	TRBJ2-7	AISGTGSSYEQY
TRBV9	TRBJ2-2	ASSVATGAGELF
TRBV9	TRBJ1-6	ASSPRAGSSYNSPLH
TRBV6-5	TRBJ1-2	ASSYSSTGTYT
TRBV4-1	TRBJ1-2	ASSQGTVNYGYT
TRBV6-2/TRBV6-3	TRBJ2-3	ASIPGQAYTDTQY
TRBV29-1	TRBJ2-3	SVGRALTDTQY
TRBV2	TRBJ2-1	ASREGTSVYSYNEQF
TRBV6-2/TRBV6-3	TRBJ2-1	ASSPALPNEQF
TRBV7-9	TRBJ1-1	ASSMGQEDTEAF
TRBV7-9	TRBJ2-7	ASSLGGTGLRSYEQY
TRBV7-6	TRBJ2-1	ASSALLAGENNEQF
TRBV12-5	TRBJ2-3	ASGLVLGTTPDTQY
TRBV2	TRBJ1-5	ASSEGDGGRPQH
TRBV5-1	TRBJ2-5	ASSPFRGETQY
TRBV7-2	TRBJ2-5	ASSYYGGGETQY
TRBV7-6	TRBJ2-1	ASSPRDSGTRNEQF